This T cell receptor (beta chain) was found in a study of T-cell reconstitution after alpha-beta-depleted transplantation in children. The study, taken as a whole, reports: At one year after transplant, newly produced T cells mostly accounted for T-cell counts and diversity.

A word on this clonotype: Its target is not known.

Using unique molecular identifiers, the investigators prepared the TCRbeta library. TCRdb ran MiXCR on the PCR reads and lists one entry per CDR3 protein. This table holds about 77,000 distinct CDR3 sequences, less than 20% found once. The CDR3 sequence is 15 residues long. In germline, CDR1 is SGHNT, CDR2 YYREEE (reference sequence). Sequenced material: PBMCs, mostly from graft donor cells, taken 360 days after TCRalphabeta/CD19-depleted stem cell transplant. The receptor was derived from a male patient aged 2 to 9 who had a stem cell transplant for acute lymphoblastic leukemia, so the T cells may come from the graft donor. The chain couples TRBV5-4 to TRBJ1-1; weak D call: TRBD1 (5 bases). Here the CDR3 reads CAISPGGGGLGEAFF. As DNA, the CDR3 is TGTGCAATCAGCCCTGGGGGGGGGGGATTAGGTGAAGCTTTCTTT.